The clone carrying this T cell receptor (beta chain) was observed a handful of times. Germline V lookup: CDR1 SGHVS, CDR2 FNYEAQ. Trimming took 5 bases from V and 5 from J, leaving 16 bases between them. The CDR3 spans 15 residues. TCRdb ran MiXCR on the PCR reads and lists one entry per CDR3 protein. The table shows 5,000 to 6,500 distinct CDR3 sequences, with 55% to 65% occurring only once. This sample stems from a study of CD4 and CD8 cells across lung adenocarcinoma regions. The gene calls are TRBV7-6 and TRBJ2-1, with D possibly being TRBD2 (6 bases). Sequencing used CD4+ T cells from the center of a lung tumor. This clonotype was obtained from a female donor with lung adenocarcinoma. The CD4 and CD8 labels of this study may be unreliable. The CDR3 sequence is CASSPGGARHNEQFF. DNA for the CDR3: TGTGCCAGCAGCCCCGGCGGGGCCCGGCACAATGAGCAGTTCTTC.